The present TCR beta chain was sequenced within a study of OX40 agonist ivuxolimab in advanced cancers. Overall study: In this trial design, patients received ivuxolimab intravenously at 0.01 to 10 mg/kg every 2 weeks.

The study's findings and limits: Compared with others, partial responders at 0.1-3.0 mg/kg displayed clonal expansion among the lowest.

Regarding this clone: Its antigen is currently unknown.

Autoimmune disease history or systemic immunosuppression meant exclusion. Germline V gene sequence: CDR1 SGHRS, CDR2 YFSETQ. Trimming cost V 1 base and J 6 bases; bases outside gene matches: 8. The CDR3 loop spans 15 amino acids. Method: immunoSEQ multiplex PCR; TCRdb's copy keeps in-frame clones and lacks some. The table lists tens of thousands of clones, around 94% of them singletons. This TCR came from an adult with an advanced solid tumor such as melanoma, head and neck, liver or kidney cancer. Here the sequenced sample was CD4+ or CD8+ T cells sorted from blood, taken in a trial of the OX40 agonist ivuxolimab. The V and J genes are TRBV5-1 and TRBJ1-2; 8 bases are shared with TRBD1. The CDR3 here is CASSLIGQGFNGYTF. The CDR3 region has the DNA TGCGCCAGCAGCTTGATAGGACAGGGATTCAATGGCTACACCTTC.